This T cell receptor (beta chain) was sequenced for a study of cytotoxic CD8 clonotypes in ibrutinib-treated CLL. Comment on this clone: Antigen specificity is unknown.

CDR3 length equals 11 residues. V gave up 2 bases and J gave up 5 bases, with 5 bases separating them. Looked up from germline, CDR1 is SGHDT and CDR2 is YYEEEE. General observations from the study: Public clonotypes were uncommon and contracted or stayed stable on treatment.

The targeted sequencing depth was 1 in 200,000 to 1 in 1 million T cells. Method: immunoSEQ multiplex PCR; TCRdb's copy keeps in-frame clones and lacks some. There are approximately 330,000 clones in the sample; around four fifths occur only once, and 5% to 7% lies in the top ten. The chain joins TRBV5-6 to TRBJ2-7; D remains unclear. The clonotype originates from a human donor with chronic lymphocytic leukemia. The specimen was PBMCs, collected before ibrutinib treatment. The CDR3 nucleotides read TGTGCCAGCAGCTTCAGGCACGAGCAGTACTTC. Translating gives CASSFRHEQYF. Supplemented by reference TRBV5-6 and TRBJ2-7, the full variable domain reads DAGVTQSPTHLIKTRGQQVTLRCSPKSGHDTVSWYQQALGQGPQFIFQYYEEEERQRGNFPDRFSGHQFPNYSSELNVNALLLGDSALYLCASSFRHEQYFGPGTRLTVT.